Shown below are 10 T cell receptor beta chains from a single sample sequenced in a study of T cells after yellow fever vaccination. MiXCR was run by TCRdb on the 5' RACE reads, yielding one entry per CDR3 protein. The sample has around 310,000 distinct CDR3 sequences, 3.6% seen once; the top ten hold 20% to 30%. Material: PBMCs, obtained on the day of the yellow fever booster vaccination. Receptor source: a man aged 18-30 years who received the YFV17D yellow fever vaccine.

This clonotype was found many times. The CDR3 region is CASSPDQGGYEQYF. CDR3 coding DNA: TGTGCCAGCTCACCGGATCAGGGCGGCTACGAGCAGTACTTC. The rearrangement uses TRBV18 and TRBJ2-7; D may be TRBD1 (5 bases). Germline V lookup: CDR1 KGHSH, CDR2 LQKENI. There are 14 residues in the CDR3. V dropped 3 bases and J dropped 3 bases, with 12 bases sitting between them.

This clonotype was counted between two and nine times. The V and J genes are TRBV20-1 and TRBJ1-1; D call uncertain. V was cut by 6 bases and J by 6 bases, with 14 bases left in between. The CDR3 covers 12 residues. Germline V CDR1 and CDR2: DFQATT, SNEGSKA (reference sequence). The CDR3 nucleotides are TGCAGTGCCCCCGCGGGTGGCCCTGAAGCTTTCTTT. It is translated as CSAPAGGPEAFF.

This clonotype has more than one count but fewer than ten. V is TRBV7-8 and J is TRBJ1-1; D remains ambiguous. Germline V gene lookup returns CDR1 SGHVS and CDR2 FQNEAQ. V lost 4 bases to trimming and J lost 5 bases, with 8 bases between them. This CDR3 comprises 12 residues. The CDR3 region has the DNA TGTGCCAGCAGCTCCGGCTGGACTGAAGCTTTCTTT. This codes for CASSSGWTEAFF.

This clonotype appeared many times. The chain combines TRBV7-7 with TRBJ2-5, with D perhaps TRBD1 (6 bases). Germline loops: CDR1 SSHAT, CDR2 FNYEAQ (reference sequence). V was clipped by 7 bases and J by 4 bases, with 13 bases between them. This CDR3 is built from 13 residues. CDR3 amino acids: CASTQGFGETQYF. CDR3 DNA: TGTGCCAGCACCCAGGGGTTTGGAGAGACCCAGTACTTC.

This clonotype was counted only a few times. The chain combines TRBV20-1 with TRBJ1-2, with D tentatively TRBD1 (5 bases). Trimming pared 0 bases from V and 3 bases from J, leaving 14 bases between. CDR1 is DFQATT and CDR2 is SNEGSKA in the germline V gene (reference sequence). This CDR3 spans 15 amino acids. CDR3 region: CSARDRTTAYYGYTF. The CDR3 DNA is TGCAGTGCTAGAGACCGAACGACAGCTTACTATGGCTACACCTTC.

J is TRBJ1-6 and V is TRBV7-9; unclear D gene. CDR1 and CDR2 (germline): SEHNR, FQNEAQ (reference sequence). V lost 1 base, J lost 8 bases, and 12 bases lay in between. The CDR3 runs to 15 residues. The CDR3, as DNA: TGTGCCAGCAGCTTAGGATCCAGGTCCGATTCACCCCTCCACTTT. Translated: CASSLGSRSDSPLHF.

This chain connects TRBV9 to TRBJ2-5, with D possibly TRBD2 on 6 matching bases. CDR1 is SGDLS, CDR2 YYNGEE, per germline. Trimming left V 0 bases short and J 5 bases short, with 20 bases between. This CDR3 contains 17 residues. The CDR3: CASSVEGRRGNRETQYF. CDR3 DNA sequence: TGTGCCAGCAGCGTAGAGGGACGACGGGGGAACAGGGAGACCCAGTACTTC.

The rearrangement uses TRBV5-1 and TRBJ1-1; 9 bases fit TRBD1. The CDR3 has 15 amino acids. Germline values: CDR1 SGHRS, CDR2 YFSETQ. J was trimmed by 6 bases and V by 5 bases; bases with no gene match: 11. The CDR3 sequence is CASRGSVRDRAEAFF. The CDR3 bases are TGCGCCAGCAGGGGTTCAGTCCGGGACAGGGCTGAAGCTTTCTTT.

This clonotype occurred a few times. The rearrangement links TRBV5-4 to TRBJ2-4; TRBD1 might be the D (6 bases). Trimming removed 4 bases from V and 6 bases from J, with 17 bases in between. Germline V gene lookup returns CDR1 SGHNT and CDR2 YYREEE (reference sequence). This CDR3 comprises 15 residues. CDR3 nucleotides: TGTGCCAGCAGCGAGGGACATCCCTCGGGAAACATTCAGTACTTC. Its translation is CASSEGHPSGNIQYF.

This clonotype was counted many times. The chain carries TRBV7-9 and TRBJ2-1; tentatively, D is TRBD1 or TRBD2 (5 bases each). The CDR3 extends over 11 amino acids. The germline gives CDR1 SEHNR, CDR2 FQNEAQ (reference sequence). The V end was cut by 5 bases, the J end by 12 bases, with 11 bases between. The CDR3: CASSRDASQFF. DNA for the CDR3: TGTGCCAGCAGCCGGGACGCTTCGCAGTTCTTC.